This T cell receptor (beta chain) was recorded in a study of beta chain features in type 1 diabetes (dated by TCRdb to between 2018 and 2020). Looking at the study overall: Patients and healthy donors did not differ in mean age, gender distribution, total cell number or subset yield. Regulatory and stem cell-like memory subsets were isolated from only 8 patients and 8 healthy donors, whereas naive and central memory subsets came from all 30 or so donors. The study compared TCRB repertoires of sorted circulating CD4+ T cell subsets between recently diagnosed type 1 diabetes patients and matched healthy donors. A total of roughly 100,000,000 sorted cells were examined across all samples, and the number of cells per subset was strongly correlated with RNA yield.

In its sample, this clone was seen a few times. Its antigen remains undetermined. No per-base quality is available; no much larger clone lies one base away. Each donor gave one peripheral blood draw, averaging roughly 100 mL, which was collected into heparinised tubes. A BD FACSAria II and a panel including CD45RO, CCR7, CD25, CD127, CD95 and CD27 were used to sort naive, central memory, regulatory and stem cell-like memory CD4+ T cells. Every sorted population had a purity above 95%. PBMCs were isolated immediately by Lymphoprep density gradient centrifugation and stained directly without culture. So that batch effects would be minimized, each experiment stained and sorted samples in pairs, pairing one healthy donor with one patient. All of the isolated RNA was reverse transcribed with the High Capacity cDNA Reverse Transcription Kit, so expressed TCRB transcripts were sequenced. Deep immunoSEQ sequencing was performed on naive, central memory and regulatory T cell samples, with an average of roughly 3.6 million total reads per sample. After sorted cells were lysed in RLT buffer, RNA was extracted with DNase-treated RNeasy Micro or Mini kits, with the choice depending on cell number. To prevent cross-contamination, every cell subset was processed on its own, while patient and healthy donor samples were processed together. TCRB sequences were amplified from cDNA with the immunoSEQ multiplex PCR, producing 87-bp fragments spanning the CDR3 region. Amplicons were sequenced on the Illumina HiSeq platform. The authors processed their data as follows. PCR bias was corrected computationally using synthetic template baselines, and reads within Hamming distance 2 were collapsed, with unmergeable singletons discarded. Reads were aligned to IMGT to assign V, D and J genes, CDR3 length, and insertions or deletions at six rearrangement sites. Within each subset, clonotype counts were normalized to sorted cell number, and only after that were true diversity and Gini coefficients computed with the tcR R package. The overlap coefficient, calculated on TCRB nucleotide sequences, was used to quantify repertoire sharing. Here the immuneACCESS table is served through TCRdb, limited to in-frame sequences with V and J called. Missing clones are a known gap in these copies; in checked studies unresolved V genes cover under half, and the rest lacks a known reason. That table gives V, J and clone size, and the DNA gave D and trimming. For this sample there are about 45,000 clones; over 50% appear just once. The ten largest account for 2.1% of the sample.

What the work shows at the level of the full study, not this receptor alone: Naive, central memory and regulatory TCRB repertoires appeared to be more alike among patients than among healthy donors. Patients with type 1 diabetes made fewer insertions and deleted more nucleotides at VDJ recombination sites, implying thymic rearrangement abnormalities. Only small numbers of individuals were included in the HLA sub-analyses, which left unresolved whether HLA type had any influence on TCRB rearrangement. Because cDNA was sequenced instead of genomic DNA, activated cells with high expression could be over-represented, although the groups did not differ in activation or CD3 levels. In all four CD4+ subsets, TCRB CDR3 length was moderately but significantly shorter in type 1 diabetes patients. Shorter templates might be favored by PCR, yet because patient and control samples were amplified and corrected together, any such skew would affect both groups equally.

The CDR3 spans 18 residues, from the cysteine through the phenylalanine. CDR3 DNA only is kept here, 54 bases in frame from base 1. Germline trimming amounts to 4 bases on V and 2 bases on J, with 15 as the count of junction bases outside the gene matches. According to the germline V gene, CDR1 reads MNHNS and CDR2 reads SASEGT. The clonotype comes from a young woman in good health. This sequence uses TRBV6-1 and TRBJ2-3, with 7 bases in between that match TRBD1. The sequencing sample was made of Tregs from blood. Read against the paper, the sample's cell subset or site label means: regulatory CD4+ T cells. In nucleotides, the sequence is TGTGCCAGCAGTGGCCGGGACAGAAGGGTTCTGACCACAGATACGCAGTATTTT. Its protein product is CASSGRDRRVLTTDTQYF.